This T cell receptor (beta chain) was sequenced in a study of cytomegalovirus exposure and HLA in healthy donors. Study conclusions and caveats: The study carried out a later analysis of TCR beta sequences. It associated some 17,000 of them with specific HLA alleles at a false discovery rate of 0.05. A highly shared variant cluster was judged a likely technical artifact.

To note about this clone: The antigen remains unidentified.

Primers for the PCR totalled 60 Vbeta and 13 Jbeta. Using immunoSEQ multiplex PCR, the repertoire was profiled, and TCRdb retains in-frame clones only, with some absent. The table counts about 200,000 clones; about 1% lies in the top ten. The CDR3 is 17 amino acids. V shed 5 bases and J 8 bases; nucleotides not matched to a gene: 14. Germline V lookup: CDR1 SEHNR, CDR2 FQNEAQ (reference sequence). This chain joins TRBV7-9 and TRBJ2-1, with 11 bases matching TRBD2. This TCR came from a woman in her twenties or thirties in good health and CMV-seropositive. The specimen was PBMCs. CDR3 loop: CASSLTFSGRGGDEQFF. CDR3 nucleotide sequence: TGTGCCAGCAGCCTCACTTTTAGCGGGAGGGGTGGGGATGAGCAGTTCTTC.